This TCR beta chain was sequenced in a study of blood T cell repertoires in COVID-19. Recruited during active infection, patients (from Seattle) were subsequently followed longitudinally. CDR3 length equals 15 residues. Per the germline V gene, CDR1 is SNHLY and CDR2 is FYNNEI. The junction had 0 bases not matched to a gene; V was cut back by 3 bases and J by 0 bases. Original handling: Amplification with reference gene primers provided the estimates of nucleated cell counts. TCRdb's table, derived via immunoSEQ multiplex PCR, lists solely in-frame clones and lacks some. That table is the source of V, J and clone size, and D and trimming were worked out from the DNA. The sample yields some 290,000 clones, roughly 90% seen once.

The chain joins TRBV2 to TRBJ1-5, with 9 bases matching TRBD1. This TCR was sampled from a woman aged 25-40 years with COVID-19, enrolled during active disease. The sequenced sample consisted of peripheral blood. CDR3: CASSEGQGSNQPQHF. The CDR3 nucleotides are TGTGCCAGCAGTGAGGGACAGGGTAGCAATCAGCCCCAGCATTTT.